Below, one T cell receptor beta chain is given with its context. TRAV- and TRBV-specific primers, spanning alpha and beta chains, primed first-strand cDNA. With a V-primer adapter and a constant-region primer, TCRs were amplified for about 20 PCR cycles. Following isolation, mRNA was amplified via in vitro transcription. TCRdb fed the reads into MiXCR, producing one record per CDR3 protein. In the table there are more than 50,000 distinct CDR3 sequences, more than 25% of which are singletons. V lost 3 bases and J lost 11, with 17 bases in between. This CDR3 region has 14 residues. Germline assignment: CDR1 MDHEN and CDR2 SYDVKM. The record originates from a study of low-dose radiotherapy and immunotherapy resistance in tumors. The sample's time point: before trial treatment.

The sequence was collected from a male donor with rectosigmoid adenocarcinoma. The chain has TRBV28 and TRBJ1-5; perhaps TRBD1 as D (5 bases). Sample: PBMCs, taken before treatment. CDR3 protein: CASSFRAEGAAQHF. CDR3 coding DNA: TGTGCCAGCAGTTTCAGGGCAGAGGGAGCGGCCCAGCATTTT.